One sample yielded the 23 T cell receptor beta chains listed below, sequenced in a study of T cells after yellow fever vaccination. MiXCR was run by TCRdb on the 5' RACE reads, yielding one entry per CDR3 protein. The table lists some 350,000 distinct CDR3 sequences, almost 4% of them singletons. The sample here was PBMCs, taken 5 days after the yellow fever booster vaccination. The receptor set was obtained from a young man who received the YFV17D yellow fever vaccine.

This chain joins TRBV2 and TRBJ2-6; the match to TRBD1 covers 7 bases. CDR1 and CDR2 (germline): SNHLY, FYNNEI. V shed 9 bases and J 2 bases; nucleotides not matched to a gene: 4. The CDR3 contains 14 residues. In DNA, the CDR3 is TGTGCCAGACACAGGGGTCCTGGGGCCAACGTCCTGACTTTC. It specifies CARHRGPGANVLTF.

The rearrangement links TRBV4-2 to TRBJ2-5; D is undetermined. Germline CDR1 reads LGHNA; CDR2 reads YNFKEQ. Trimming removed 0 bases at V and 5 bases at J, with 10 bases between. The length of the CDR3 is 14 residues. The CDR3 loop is CASSQDLLGETQYF. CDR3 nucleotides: TGTGCCAGCAGCCAAGATCTCCTGGGGGAGACCCAGTACTTC.

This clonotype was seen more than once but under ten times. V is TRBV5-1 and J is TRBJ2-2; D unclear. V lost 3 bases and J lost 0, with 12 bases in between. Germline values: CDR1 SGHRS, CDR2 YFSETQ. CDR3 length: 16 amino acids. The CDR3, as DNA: TGCGCCAGCAGCTCACCCCAGATACCGAACACCGGGGAGCTGTTTTTT. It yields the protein CASSSPQIPNTGELFF. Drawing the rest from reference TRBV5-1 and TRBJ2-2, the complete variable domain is KAGVTQTPRYLIKTRGQQVTLSCSPISGHRSVSWYQQTPGQGLQFLFEYFSETQRNKGNFPGRFSGRQFSNSRSEMNVSTLELGDSALYLCASSSPQIPNTGELFFGEGSRLTVL.

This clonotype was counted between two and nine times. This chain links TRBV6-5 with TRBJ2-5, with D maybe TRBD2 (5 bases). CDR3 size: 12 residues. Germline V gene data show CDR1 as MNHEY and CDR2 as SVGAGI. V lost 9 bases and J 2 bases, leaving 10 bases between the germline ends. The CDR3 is CASSDYQETQYF. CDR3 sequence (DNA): TGTGCCAGTTCCGACTATCAAGAGACCCAGTACTTC.

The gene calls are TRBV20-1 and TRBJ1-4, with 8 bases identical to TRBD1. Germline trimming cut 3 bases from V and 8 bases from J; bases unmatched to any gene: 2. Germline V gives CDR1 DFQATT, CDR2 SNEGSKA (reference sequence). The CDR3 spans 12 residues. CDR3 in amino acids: CSASRGREKLFF. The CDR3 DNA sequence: TGCAGTGCTAGCAGGGGGCGAGAAAAACTGTTTTTT.

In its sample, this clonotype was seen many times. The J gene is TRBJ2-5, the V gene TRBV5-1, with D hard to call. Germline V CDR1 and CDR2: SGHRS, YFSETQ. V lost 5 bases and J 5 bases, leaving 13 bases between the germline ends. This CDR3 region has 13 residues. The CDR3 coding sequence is TGCGCCAGCAGTGAGAGACTCGGCGAGACCCAGTACTTC. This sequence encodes CASSERLGETQYF.

In DNA, the CDR3 is TGTGCCAGCAGCTCCCCGACCCGGTGGGTCCAAGAGACCCAGTACTTC. It encodes CASSSPTRWVQETQYF. V is TRBV5-8 and J is TRBJ2-5; D unresolved. The length of the CDR3 is 16 residues. Germline loops: CDR1 SGHTS, CDR2 YDEGEE. Trimming left V 3 bases short and J 1 base short, with 16 bases between.

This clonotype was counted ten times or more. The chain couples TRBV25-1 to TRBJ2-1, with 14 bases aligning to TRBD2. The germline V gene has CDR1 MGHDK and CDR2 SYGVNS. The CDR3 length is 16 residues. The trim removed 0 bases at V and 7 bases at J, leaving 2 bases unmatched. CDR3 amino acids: CASSEYRLAGGNEQFF. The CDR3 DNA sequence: TGTGCCAGCAGTGAATACCGACTAGCGGGGGGGAATGAGCAGTTCTTC.

Here the CDR3 reads CSALGPRGTQYF. The CDR3 DNA reads as TGCAGCGCACTCGGTCCCAGGGGGACCCAGTACTTC. The V gene is TRBV29-1, the J gene TRBJ2-5, with D tentatively TRBD1 (6 bases). The CDR3 runs 12 residues. Between the trimmed V and J ends, which lost 7 bases and 7 bases, there was a span of 16 bases. Germline V gene data show CDR1 as SQVTM and CDR2 as ANQGSEA.

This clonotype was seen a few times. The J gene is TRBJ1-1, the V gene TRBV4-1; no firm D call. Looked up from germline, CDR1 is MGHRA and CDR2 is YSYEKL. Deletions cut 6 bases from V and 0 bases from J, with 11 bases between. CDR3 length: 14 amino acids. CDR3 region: CASRPLTMNTEAFF. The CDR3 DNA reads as TGCGCCAGCAGGCCCTTAACGATGAACACTGAAGCTTTCTTT.

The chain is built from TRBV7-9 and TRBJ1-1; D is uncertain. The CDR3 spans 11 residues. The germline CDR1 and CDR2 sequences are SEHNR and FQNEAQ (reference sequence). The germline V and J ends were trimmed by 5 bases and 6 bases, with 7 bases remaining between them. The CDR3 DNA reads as TGTGCCAGCAGCCAGGACTCTGAAGCTTTCTTT. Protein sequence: CASSQDSEAFF. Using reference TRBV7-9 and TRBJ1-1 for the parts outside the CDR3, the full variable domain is DTGVSQNPRHKITKRGQNVTFRCDPISEHNRLYWYRQTLGQGPEFLTYFQNEAQLEKSRLLSDRFSAERPKGSFSTLEIQRTEQGDSAMYLCASSQDSEAFFGQGTRLTVV.

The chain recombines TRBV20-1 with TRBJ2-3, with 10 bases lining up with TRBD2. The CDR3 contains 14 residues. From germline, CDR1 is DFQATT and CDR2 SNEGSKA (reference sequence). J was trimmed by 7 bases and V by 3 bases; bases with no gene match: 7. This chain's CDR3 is CSASVRAGGNTQYF. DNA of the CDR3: TGCAGTGCTAGTGTGCGAGCGGGGGGGAATACGCAGTATTTT.

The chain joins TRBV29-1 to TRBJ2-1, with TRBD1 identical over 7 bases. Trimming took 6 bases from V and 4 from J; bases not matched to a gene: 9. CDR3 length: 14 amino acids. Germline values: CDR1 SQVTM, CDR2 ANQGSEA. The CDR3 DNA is TGCAGCGTGAAAGGCAGGGGGTATTACAATGAGCAGTTCTTC. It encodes CSVKGRGYYNEQFF.

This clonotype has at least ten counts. CDR3 protein: CASSQDIKGRFSDTQYF. CDR3 in DNA: TGTGCCAGCAGCCAAGATATAAAGGGAAGGTTTTCAGATACGCAGTATTTT. The chain has TRBV3-1 and TRBJ2-3; no reliable D call. Per germline, CDR1 LGHDT and CDR2 YNNKEL (reference sequence). The CDR3 runs 17 residues. Between the trimmed V and J ends, which lost 0 bases and 4 bases, there was a span of 17 bases.

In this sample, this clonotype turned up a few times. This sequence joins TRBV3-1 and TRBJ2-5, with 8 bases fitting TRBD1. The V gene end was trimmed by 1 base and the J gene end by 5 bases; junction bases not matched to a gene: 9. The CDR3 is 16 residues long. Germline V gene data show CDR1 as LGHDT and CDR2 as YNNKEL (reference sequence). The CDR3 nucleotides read TGTGCCAGCAGCCAAGGCGCGGGCAGGGGGCGGGAGACCCAGTACTTC. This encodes CASSQGAGRGRETQYF.

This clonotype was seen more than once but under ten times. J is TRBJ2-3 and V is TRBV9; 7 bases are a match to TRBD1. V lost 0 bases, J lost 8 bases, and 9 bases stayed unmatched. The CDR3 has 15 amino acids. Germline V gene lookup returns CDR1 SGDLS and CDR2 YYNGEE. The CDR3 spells CASSVEGARGVTQYF. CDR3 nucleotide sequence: TGTGCCAGCAGCGTAGAGGGGGCGAGGGGAGTTACGCAGTATTTT.

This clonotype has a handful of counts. The chain's CDR3 is CASSLVTGGPVTQYF. The CDR3 bases are TGTGCCAGCAGCTTAGTGACAGGGGGCCCGGTTACGCAGTATTTT. The chain combines TRBV7-2 with TRBJ2-3; 10 bases match TRBD1. The germline gives CDR1 SGHTA, CDR2 FQGNSA. The ends lost 1 base at V and 8 bases at J; junction bases unmatched: 6. This CDR3 region has 15 residues.

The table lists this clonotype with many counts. The CDR3 loop is CASMNGGIGPSTDTQYF. DNA for the CDR3: TGTGCCAGCATGAACGGGGGGATCGGGCCTAGCACAGATACGCAGTATTTT. V and J are TRBV27 and TRBJ2-3, with 7 positions matching TRBD2. The germline V gene encodes CDR1 MNHEY and CDR2 SMNVEV (reference sequence). This CDR3 region has 17 residues. Trimming at V came to 7 bases and at J to 0 bases, leaving 13 bases not matched to a gene.

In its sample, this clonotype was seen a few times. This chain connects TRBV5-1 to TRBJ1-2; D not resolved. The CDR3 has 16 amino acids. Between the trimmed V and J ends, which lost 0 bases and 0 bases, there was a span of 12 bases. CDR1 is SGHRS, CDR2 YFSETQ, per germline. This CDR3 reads CASSLEGGVSNYGYTF. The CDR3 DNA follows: TGCGCCAGCAGCTTGGAAGGCGGGGTTTCTAACTATGGCTACACCTTC.

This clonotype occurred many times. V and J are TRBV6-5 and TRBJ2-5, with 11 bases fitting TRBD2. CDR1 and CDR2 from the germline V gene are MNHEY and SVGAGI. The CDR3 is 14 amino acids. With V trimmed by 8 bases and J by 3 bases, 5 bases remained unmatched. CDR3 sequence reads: CASARLAGKETQYF. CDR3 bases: TGTGCCAGCGCGCGACTAGCGGGAAAAGAGACCCAGTACTTC.

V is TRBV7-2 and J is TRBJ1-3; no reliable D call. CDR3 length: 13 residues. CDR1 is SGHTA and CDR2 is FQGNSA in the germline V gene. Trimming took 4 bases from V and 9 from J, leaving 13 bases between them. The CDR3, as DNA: TGTGCCAGCAGCTCAAACGAAGCGGGCACCATATATTTT. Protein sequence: CASSSNEAGTIYF.

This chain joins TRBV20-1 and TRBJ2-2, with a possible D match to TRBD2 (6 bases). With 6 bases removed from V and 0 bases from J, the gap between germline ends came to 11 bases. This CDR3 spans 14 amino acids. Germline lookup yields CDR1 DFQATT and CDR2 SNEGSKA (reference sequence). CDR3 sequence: CSAPVAANTGELFF. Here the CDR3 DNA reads TGCAGTGCCCCAGTAGCGGCGAACACCGGGGAGCTGTTTTTT.

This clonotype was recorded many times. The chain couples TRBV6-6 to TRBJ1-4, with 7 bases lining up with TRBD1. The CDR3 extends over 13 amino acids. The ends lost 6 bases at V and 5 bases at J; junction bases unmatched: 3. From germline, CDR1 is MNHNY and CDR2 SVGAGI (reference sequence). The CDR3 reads CASRTGPNEKLFF. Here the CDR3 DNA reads TGTGCCAGCAGGACAGGGCCGAATGAAAAACTGTTTTTT.